This T cell receptor (beta chain) was identified in a study of T cells in Graves' hyperthyroidism and ophthalmopathy. Exclusion of a patient resulted from uncontrolled infection, other autoimmune disease, pregnancy or lactation. Clinicians diagnosed patients from clinical symptoms, serum thyroxine and TRAb, thyroid ultrasound and orbital computed tomography. This clonotype was picked up a small number of times. Its antigen is still unknown. Whole-study findings and limits: Separation of ophthalmopathy from stable hyperthyroidism was achieved by a 13 V-J model. Most expanded thyroid clonotypes above 0.001 also appeared in blood.

TCR beta CDR3 region amplification was performed from RNA transcripts. The study used the HTBI primer set for a first-round RT-PCR of the TCR CDR3. One entry per CDR3 protein results from TCRdb running MiXCR on the multiplex PCR reads. Of 550,000 to 600,000 distinct CDR3 sequences in the sample, 46% were seen once. Germline V gene sequence: CDR1 SGDLS, CDR2 YYNGEE. The CDR3 is 14 residues long. Trimming cost V 3 bases and J 7 bases, with 13 bases left between them. The clonotype comes from an adult woman with Graves' disease, either hyperthyroidism or ophthalmopathy (not recorded which). The sequenced sample consisted of peripheral blood or thyroid tissue (not recorded which). The chain is built from TRBV9 and TRBJ1-4; D gene unclear. This CDR3 reads CASSAEGRSEKLFF. CDR3 in DNA: TGTGCCAGCAGCGCGGAGGGAAGAAGTGAAAAACTGTTTTTT.